This is a list of T cell receptor beta chains from one sample in a study of human T cells and chemical hapten exposure. MiXCR, run by TCRdb on the RACE reads, gives a single entry per CDR3 protein. Among just over 90,000 distinct CDR3 sequences listed, approximately 10% were seen once. What was sequenced was whole blood. Receptors originate from a female donor in good health. Some clones in this sample may be carry-over from other donors' samples. The CDR3 runs from the conserved cysteine through the conserved F or W. D genes are given only for firm matches. Clone size is not always given. Where it is, it says once, few, many or a class for expanded clones.

j_call v_call clone_size d_call cdr3_aa cdr3_nt
TRBJ1-5 TRBV20-1 NA TRBD1 CSATPPQGSNQPQHF TGCAGTGCTACCCCCCCACAGGGGAGCAATCAGCCCCAGCATTTT
TRBJ2-3 TRBV5-1 many NA CASSLKGSDTQYF TGCGCCAGCAGCTTGAAGGGTTCTGATACGCAGTATTTT
TRBJ2-2 TRBV7-9 few NA CASSQLGQGELFF TGTGCCAGCAGCCAACTAGGCCAGGGAGAGCTGTTTTTT
TRBJ2-3 TRBV6-2/TRBV6-3 many NA CASSYGNPTDTQYF TGTGCCAGCAGTTACGGAAACCCCACAGATACGCAGTATTTT
TRBJ1-2 TRBV7-9 NA NA CASSLGVLYGYTF TGTGCCAGCAGCTTAGGGGTCCTCTATGGCTACACCTTC
TRBJ1-5 TRBV6-2/TRBV6-3 many NA CASSYASGNQPQHF TGTGCCAGCAGTTACGCCAGCGGCAATCAGCCCCAGCATTTT
TRBJ1-1 TRBV29-1 NA NA CSVGTGTEAFF TGCAGCGTTGGAACGGGCACTGAAGCTTTCTTT
TRBJ1-4 TRBV28 many NA CASSSGRWNEKLFF TGTGCCAGCAGTTCCGGACGCTGGAATGAAAAACTGTTTTTT
TRBJ2-7 TRBV28 NA NA CASGTPNSYEQYF TGTGCCAGCGGGACACCAAACTCCTACGAGCAGTACTTC
TRBJ1-2 TRBV6-2/TRBV6-3 NA NA CASSYSYGNGYTF TGTGCCAGCAGTTACTCGTATGGGAATGGCTACACCTTC
TRBJ2-2 TRBV6-5 few TRBD2 CASSYHLAGSTGELFF TGTGCCAGCAGTTACCACCTAGCGGGGTCTACCGGGGAGCTGTTTTTT
TRBJ2-1 TRBV12-3/TRBV12-4 few TRBD2 CASSWGTSGNEQFF TGTGCCAGCAGTTGGGGGACTAGCGGGAATGAGCAGTTCTTC
TRBJ1-4 TRBV20-1 many NA CSARRPGMSEKLFF TGCAGTGCTAGACGGCCGGGGATGAGTGAAAAACTGTTTTTT
TRBJ2-2 TRBV23-1 NA TRBD2 CASRDSGGSTGELFF TGCGCCAGCAGGGACTCGGGGGGGAGCACCGGGGAGCTGTTTTTT
TRBJ1-5 TRBV5-6 few TRBD1 CASSSGGRQPQHF TGTGCCAGCAGCTCAGGGGGCCGTCAGCCCCAGCATTTT
TRBJ2-2 TRBV12-3/TRBV12-4 many NA CASSNGGELFF TGTGCCAGCAGTAACGGCGGGGAGCTGTTTTTT
TRBJ2-3 TRBV6-2/TRBV6-3 NA NA CASSSGPRTDTQYF TGTGCCAGCAGTAGTGGACCCCGCACAGATACGCAGTATTTT
TRBJ2-5 TRBV27 many TRBD1 CASSAWTGKETQYF TGTGCCAGCAGCGCCTGGACAGGGAAAGAGACCCAGTACTTC
TRBJ2-7 TRBV6-6 many TRBD1 CASSLGTAAYEQYF TGTGCCAGCAGTTTAGGGACAGCCGCCTACGAGCAGTACTTC
TRBJ1-4 TRBV2 few NA CASSETPTNEKLFF TGTGCCAGCAGTGAGACACCAACTAATGAAAAACTGTTTTTT
TRBJ2-6 TRBV7-9 NA NA CASSDGRNSGANVLTF TGTGCCAGCAGCGATGGACGGAACTCTGGGGCCAACGTCCTGACTTTC
TRBJ2-1 TRBV6-1 many NA CASSDVAPTRGEQFF TGTGCCAGCAGTGATGTAGCGCCCACCCGGGGTGAGCAGTTCTTC
TRBJ2-5 TRBV27 NA NA CASSSSRGSETQYF TGTGCCAGCAGTTCATCACGGGGGTCTGAGACCCAGTACTTC
TRBJ1-5 TRBV5-1 NA TRBD1 CASSLQGAPHQPQHF TGCGCCAGCAGCTTACAGGGGGCCCCCCATCAGCCCCAGCATTTT
TRBJ2-5 TRBV29-1 few NA CSVEKGRVTQETQYF TGCAGCGTCGAAAAGGGGCGGGTAACCCAAGAGACCCAGTACTTC
TRBJ1-4 TRBV5-5 NA NA CASSRRRDTNEKLFF TGTGCCAGCAGCCGGAGACGGGACACTAATGAAAAACTGTTTTTT
TRBJ2-6 TRBV28 NA NA CASTPSDSAANVLTF TGTGCCAGCACCCCGTCCGACTCTGCGGCCAACGTCCTGACTTTC
TRBJ2-5 TRBV27 NA NA CASSYMYQETQYF TGTGCCAGCAGTTATATGTACCAAGAGACCCAGTACTTC
TRBJ2-1 TRBV9 few NA CASSVKPPPNEQFF TGTGCCAGCAGCGTAAAGCCCCCCCCAAATGAGCAGTTCTTC
TRBJ2-7 TRBV6-1 many NA CASIPSAYEQYF TGTGCCAGCATCCCCAGCGCCTACGAGCAGTACTTC
TRBJ2-2 TRBV27 NA TRBD2 CASSFGLATGELFF TGTGCCAGCAGTTTCGGACTAGCCACCGGGGAGCTGTTTTTT
TRBJ2-1 TRBV7-9 many NA CASSSGLSRGGYNEQFF TGTGCCAGCAGCTCGGGACTGTCTAGGGGCGGCTACAATGAGCAGTTCTTC
TRBJ1-5 TRBV28 few NA CASSPPGTTDQPQHF TGTGCCAGCAGCCCCCCGGGCACCACGGATCAGCCCCAGCATTTT
TRBJ2-3 TRBV20-1 NA TRBD2 CSASRSGSQDTQYF TGCAGTGCTAGTCGTAGCGGGAGCCAGGATACGCAGTATTTT
TRBJ2-1 TRBV7-9 many NA CASSPPISGLYNEQFF TGTGCCAGCAGCCCACCCATTTCAGGACTCTACAATGAGCAGTTCTTC
TRBJ2-3 TRBV4-2 NA NA CASSQEADGKDTQYF TGTGCCAGCAGCCAAGAGGCAGATGGGAAAGATACGCAGTATTTT
TRBJ2-7 TRBV12-3/TRBV12-4 many NA CASSLAALISYEQYF TGTGCCAGCAGTTTGGCAGCTTTAATATCCTACGAGCAGTACTTC
TRBJ2-3 TRBV15 few NA CATSSRGIDTQYF TGTGCCACCAGCTCCCGTGGAATAGATACGCAGTATTTT
TRBJ2-5 TRBV3-1 NA NA CASSQEDFQETQYF TGTGCCAGCAGCCAAGAAGACTTCCAAGAGACCCAGTACTTC
TRBJ2-1 TRBV14 NA NA CASSQRAKVGEQFF TGTGCCAGCAGCCAGCGGGCAAAAGTAGGGGAGCAGTTCTTC